Listed below are T cell receptor beta chains from one sample, sequenced in a study of CD8+ T cells in alopecia areata. Assay used: immunoSEQ multiplex PCR; TCRdb lists only in-frame clones, some missing. The sample includes about 290,000 clones, 55% to 75% of them seen just once. The sample here was CD4+ T cells sorted from blood, taken at week 24, from a patient treated with tofacitinib. These receptors were obtained from a human donor with alopecia areata. The conserved cysteine and the conserved F or W are not part of the CDR3 here. Some rows have no size entry. The others give once, few or many, or a class for an expanded clone.

J gene: TRBJ1-4
V gene: TRBV2
clone size: .
CDR3 protein: ASSYRDEKLF

J gene: TRBJ1-6
V gene: TRBV30
clone size: .
CDR3 protein: AWSVSFDGGSPLH

J gene: TRBJ1-4
V gene: TRBV2
clone size: .
CDR3 protein: ASSPGGGAREKLF

J gene: TRBJ2-2
V gene: TRBV6-5
clone size: .
CDR3 protein: ASSRISGELF

J gene: TRBJ1-2
V gene: TRBV7-8
clone size: .
CDR3 protein: ASSLNLMEPNYGYT

J gene: TRBJ2-3
V gene: TRBV7-9
clone size: .
CDR3 protein: ASRPAGTDTQY

J gene: TRBJ1-1
V gene: TRBV6-5
clone size: few
CDR3 protein: ASSYEAGGTEAF

J gene: TRBJ2-3
V gene: TRBV19
clone size: .
CDR3 protein: ASSLSTDTQY

J gene: TRBJ1-2
V gene: TRBV5-6
clone size: .
CDR3 protein: ASSSLHRTGESYGYT

J gene: TRBJ1-4
V gene: TRBV30
clone size: .
CDR3 protein: AWSLYEKLF

J gene: TRBJ1-1
V gene: TRBV19
clone size: .
CDR3 protein: ASSPLGHSLGNTEAF

J gene: TRBJ1-1
V gene: TRBV12-5
clone size: few
CDR3 protein: ASGVNMNTEAF

J gene: TRBJ2-4
V gene: TRBV4-3
clone size: .
CDR3 protein: ASSQEPRVGTSLGIQY

J gene: TRBJ2-1
V gene: TRBV28
clone size: .
CDR3 protein: ASKAPSYNEQF

J gene: TRBJ2-1
V gene: TRBV4-2
clone size: .
CDR3 protein: ASSQVTIANEQF

J gene: TRBJ2-7
V gene: TRBV5-4
clone size: .
CDR3 protein: ASNFPGTGRFEQY

J gene: TRBJ1-2
V gene: TRBV4-2
clone size: .
CDR3 protein: ASSQHRGGGGYT

J gene: TRBJ1-5
V gene: TRBV10-3
clone size: once
CDR3 protein: AISGTDRNQPQH

J gene: TRBJ1-5
V gene: TRBV6-6
clone size: few
CDR3 protein: ASSLTTNQPQH

J gene: TRBJ1-4
V gene: TRBV15
clone size: .
CDR3 protein: ATSTSGAYEKLF

J gene: TRBJ2-3
V gene: TRBV6-5
clone size: .
CDR3 protein: ASSYSPLSTDTQY

J gene: TRBJ2-7
V gene: TRBV4-2
clone size: few
CDR3 protein: ASSQAGSYEQY

J gene: TRBJ1-1
V gene: TRBV29-1
clone size: .
CDR3 protein: SVEGPPEAF

J gene: TRBJ1-1
V gene: TRBV4-1
clone size: .
CDR3 protein: ASSQEGSMNTEAF

J gene: TRBJ2-3
V gene: TRBV30
clone size: .
CDR3 protein: AWSLQGAGDTQY

J gene: TRBJ2-5
V gene: TRBV25-1
clone size: .
CDR3 protein: ASSEYTSGGTQY

J gene: TRBJ1-3
V gene: TRBV30
clone size: .
CDR3 protein: AWSRDSNSGNTIY

J gene: TRBJ2-5
V gene: TRBV7-2
clone size: once
CDR3 protein: ASRIGGAQETQY

J gene: TRBJ2-7
V gene: TRBV7-2
clone size: .
CDR3 protein: ASSSLGEQY

J gene: TRBJ2-2
V gene: TRBV28
clone size: .
CDR3 protein: ASSLFPSGDDGELF

J gene: TRBJ1-4
V gene: TRBV2
clone size: .
CDR3 protein: ASSEQGDEKLF

J gene: TRBJ1-5
V gene: TRBV6-6
clone size: .
CDR3 protein: ASSYSVRDQPQH

J gene: TRBJ2-3
V gene: TRBV30
clone size: .
CDR3 protein: AWSPRRTATSTDTQY

J gene: TRBJ2-7
V gene: TRBV28
clone size: .
CDR3 protein: ASSSQGVSYEQY

J gene: TRBJ1-1
V gene: TRBV29-1
clone size: few
CDR3 protein: SGLWQMNTEAF

J gene: TRBJ2-6
V gene: TRBV10-3
clone size: .
CDR3 protein: AISAAGTGRTGANVLT

J gene: TRBJ2-3
V gene: TRBV5-6
clone size: .
CDR3 protein: ASSLVGTSGGRSTDTQY

J gene: TRBJ1-2
V gene: TRBV9
clone size: .
CDR3 protein: ASSVPGLYGYT

J gene: TRBJ1-1
V gene: TRBV27
clone size: many
CDR3 protein: ASSSRRNTEAF

J gene: TRBJ2-5
V gene: TRBV30
clone size: few
CDR3 protein: AFGLAGETQY